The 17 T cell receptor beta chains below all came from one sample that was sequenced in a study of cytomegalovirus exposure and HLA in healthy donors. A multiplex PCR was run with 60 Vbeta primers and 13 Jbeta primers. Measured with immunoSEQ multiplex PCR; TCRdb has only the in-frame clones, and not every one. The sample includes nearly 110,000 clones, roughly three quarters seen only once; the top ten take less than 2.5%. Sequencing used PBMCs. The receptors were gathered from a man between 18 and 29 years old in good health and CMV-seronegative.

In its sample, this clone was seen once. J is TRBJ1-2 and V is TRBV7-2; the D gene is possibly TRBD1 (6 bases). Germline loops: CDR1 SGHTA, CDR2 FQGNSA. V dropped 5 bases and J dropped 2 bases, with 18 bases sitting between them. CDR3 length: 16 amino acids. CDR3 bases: TGTGCCAGCAGCCAGGGTGGGACACGGACCAACTATGGCTACACCTTC. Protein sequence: CASSQGGTRTNYGYTF.

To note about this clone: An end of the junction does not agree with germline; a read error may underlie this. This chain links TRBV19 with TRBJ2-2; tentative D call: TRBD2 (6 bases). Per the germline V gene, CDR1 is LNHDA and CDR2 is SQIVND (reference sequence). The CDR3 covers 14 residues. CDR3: CASGIAELTGELFF. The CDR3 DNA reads TGTGCCAGTGGTATAGCGGAGCTCACCGGGGAGCTGTTTTTT.

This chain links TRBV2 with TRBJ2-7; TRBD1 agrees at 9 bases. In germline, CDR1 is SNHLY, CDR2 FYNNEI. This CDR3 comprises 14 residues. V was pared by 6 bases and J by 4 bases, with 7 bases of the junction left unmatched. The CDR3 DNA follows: TGTGCCAGCAGGCCGGGACAGGGCAATTACGAGCAGTACTTC. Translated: CASRPGQGNYEQYF.

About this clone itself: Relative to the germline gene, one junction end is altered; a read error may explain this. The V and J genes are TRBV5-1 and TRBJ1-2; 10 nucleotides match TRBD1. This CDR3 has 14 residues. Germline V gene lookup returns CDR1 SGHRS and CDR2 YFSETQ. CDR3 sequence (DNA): TGCGCCAGCAGAAACGGACAGGGGGGCTATGGCTACCCCTTC. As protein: CASRNGQGGYGYPF.

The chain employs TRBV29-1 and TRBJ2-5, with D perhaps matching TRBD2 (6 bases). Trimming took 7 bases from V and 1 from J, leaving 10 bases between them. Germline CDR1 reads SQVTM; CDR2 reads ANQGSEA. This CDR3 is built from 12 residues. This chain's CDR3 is CSGRVAQETQYF. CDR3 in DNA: TGCAGCGGGAGGGTAGCCCAAGAGACCCAGTACTTC.

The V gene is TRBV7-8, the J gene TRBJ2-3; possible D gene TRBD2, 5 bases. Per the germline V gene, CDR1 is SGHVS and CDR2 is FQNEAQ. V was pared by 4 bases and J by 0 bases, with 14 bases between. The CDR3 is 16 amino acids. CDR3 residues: CASSSDPWTSTDTQYF. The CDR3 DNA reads TGTGCCAGCAGCTCCGACCCTTGGACTAGCACAGATACGCAGTATTTT.

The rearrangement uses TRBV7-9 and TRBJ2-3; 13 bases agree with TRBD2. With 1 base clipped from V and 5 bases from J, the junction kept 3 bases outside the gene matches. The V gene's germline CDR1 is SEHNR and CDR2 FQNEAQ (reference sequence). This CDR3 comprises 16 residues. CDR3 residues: CASSLGTSGGVDTQYF. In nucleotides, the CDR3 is TGTGCCAGCAGCTTAGGGACTAGCGGGGGTGTAGATACGCAGTATTTT.

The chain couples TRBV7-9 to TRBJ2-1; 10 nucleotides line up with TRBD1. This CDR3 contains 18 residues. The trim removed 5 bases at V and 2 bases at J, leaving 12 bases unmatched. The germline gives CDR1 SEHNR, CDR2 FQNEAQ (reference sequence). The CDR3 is CASSPSDRGVETYNEQFF. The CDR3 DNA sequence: TGTGCCAGCAGCCCCTCGGACAGGGGGGTGGAGACCTACAATGAGCAGTTCTTC.

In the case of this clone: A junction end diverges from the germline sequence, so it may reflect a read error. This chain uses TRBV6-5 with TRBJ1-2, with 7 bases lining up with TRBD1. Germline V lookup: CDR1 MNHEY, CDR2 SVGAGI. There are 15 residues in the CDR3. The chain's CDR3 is CASTPLQGHRGGYPF. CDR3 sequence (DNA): TGTGCCAGCACCCCACTTCAGGGACACAGGGGTGGCTACCCCTTC.

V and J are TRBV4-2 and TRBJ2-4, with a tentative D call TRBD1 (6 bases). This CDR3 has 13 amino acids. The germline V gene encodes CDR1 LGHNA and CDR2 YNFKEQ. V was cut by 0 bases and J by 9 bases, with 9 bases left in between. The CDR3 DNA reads TGTGCCAGCAGCCAAGACCAGGGGACCATTCAGTACTTC. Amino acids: CASSQDQGTIQYF.

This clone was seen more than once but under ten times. CDR3 in amino acids: CASSPTVAPGEQFF. DNA for the CDR3: TGCGCCAGCAGCCCCACAGTCGCCCCTGGAGAGCAGTTCTTC. V usage is TRBV4-3 and J usage is TRBJ2-1; no definite D call. CDR3 length: 14 residues. V dropped 4 bases and J dropped 10 bases, with 17 bases sitting between them. Germline V gives CDR1 LGHNA, CDR2 YSLEER.

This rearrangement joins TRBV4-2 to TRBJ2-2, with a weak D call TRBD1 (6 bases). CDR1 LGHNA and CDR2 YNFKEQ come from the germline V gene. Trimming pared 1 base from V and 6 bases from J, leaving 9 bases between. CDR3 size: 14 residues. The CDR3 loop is CASSQVEGAGELFF. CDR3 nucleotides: TGTGCCAGCAGCCAAGTCGAGGGGGCCGGGGAGCTGTTTTTT.

CDR3 loop: CASSCGQGIGNQPQHF. For the CDR3, the DNA is TGTGCCAGCAGCTGCGGACAGGGGATAGGCAATCAGCCCCAGCATTTT. The chain links TRBV7-3 to TRBJ1-5; 9 nucleotides match TRBD1. V was pared by 4 bases and J by 2 bases, with 6 bases of the junction left unmatched. The CDR3 loop spans 16 amino acids. Looked up from germline, CDR1 is SGHTA and CDR2 is FQGTGA. The complete variable domain, with remaining parts taken from reference TRBV7-3 and TRBJ1-5, reads GAGVSQTPSNKVTEKGKYVELRCDPISGHTALYWYRQSLGQGPEFLIYFQGTGAADDSGLPNDRFFAVRPEGSVSTLKIQRTERGDSAVYLCASSCGQGIGNQPQHFGDGTRLSIL.

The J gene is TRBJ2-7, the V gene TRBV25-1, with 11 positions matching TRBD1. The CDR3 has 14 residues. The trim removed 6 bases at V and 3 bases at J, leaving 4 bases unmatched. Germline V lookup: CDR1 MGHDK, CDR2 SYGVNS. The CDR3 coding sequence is TGTGCCAGCAGAGGGACAGGGGGTATCTACGAGCAGTACTTC. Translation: CASRGTGGIYEQYF.

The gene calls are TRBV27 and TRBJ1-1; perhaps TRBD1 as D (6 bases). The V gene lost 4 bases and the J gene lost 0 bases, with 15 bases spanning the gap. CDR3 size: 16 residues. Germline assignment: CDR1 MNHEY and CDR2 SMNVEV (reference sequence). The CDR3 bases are TGTGCCAGCAGTTCCTCCTCCGGGACAATGAACACTGAAGCTTTCTTT. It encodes CASSSSSGTMNTEAFF.

The CDR3 DNA follows: TGTGCCAGCACCCCAATCCTTAGGGGTACTGAAGCTTTCTTT. Translated, it gives CASTPILRGTEAFF. J is TRBJ1-1 and V is TRBV2; D may be TRBD1 (5 bases). V dropped 7 bases and J dropped 5 bases, with 17 bases sitting between them. The CDR3 has 14 amino acids. Germline V CDR1 and CDR2: SNHLY, FYNNEI. Full variable domain (rest looked up from reference TRBV2 and TRBJ1-1): EPEVTQTPSHQVTQMGQEVILRCVPISNHLYFYWYRQILGQKVEFLVSFYNNEISEKSEIFDDQFSVERPDGSNFTLKIRSTKLEDSAMYFCASTPILRGTEAFFGQGTRLTVV.

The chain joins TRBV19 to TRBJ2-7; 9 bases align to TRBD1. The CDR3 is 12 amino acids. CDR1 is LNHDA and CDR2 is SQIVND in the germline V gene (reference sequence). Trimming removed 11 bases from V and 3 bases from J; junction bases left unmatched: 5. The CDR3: CAAGQGSYEQYF. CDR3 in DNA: TGTGCCGCCGGACAGGGGAGCTACGAGCAGTACTTC.